Below are 28 T cell receptor beta chains sequenced from a single sample in a study of neoadjuvant anti-PD-1 for oral cavity cancer. Noted time point: after neoadjuvant nivolumab, at surgical resection. This table comes from immunoSEQ multiplex PCR, and its TCRdb copy is limited to in-frame clones, with some not included. Of tens of thousands of clones listed, around a quarter are singletons. The material was tumor tissue, obtained after nivolumab (anti-PD-1) treatment. These receptors came from a person aged 35 to 85 with oral cavity squamous cell carcinoma.

V is TRBV4-2 and J is TRBJ1-1, with D hard to call. V lost 3 bases to trimming and J lost 3 bases, with 14 bases between them. Germline V gene sequence: CDR1 LGHNA, CDR2 YNFKEQ. The CDR3 spans 15 residues. The DNA of the CDR3 is TGTGCCAGCAGCCACGACTCTCTAGGGCACACTGAAGCTTTCTTT. Amino acids: CASSHDSLGHTEAFF.

This clone has only one observation. J is TRBJ2-2 and V is TRBV9; D might be TRBD2 (6 bases). CDR3 length: 15 residues. The germline CDR1 and CDR2 sequences are SGDLS and YYNGEE. Trimming removed 1 base from V and 7 bases from J, with 14 bases in between. CDR3 DNA sequence: TGTGCCAGCAGCGTAACTTCTAGCGTCCACGGGGAGCTGTTTTTT. Its protein product is CASSVTSSVHGELFF.

The chain uses TRBV27 and TRBJ2-7; perhaps D is TRBD1 or TRBD2 (5 bases each). The germline V gene encodes CDR1 MNHEY and CDR2 SMNVEV (reference sequence). Trimming took 5 bases from V and 1 from J, leaving 9 bases between them. This CDR3 is built from 13 residues. CDR3 bases: TGTGCCAGCAGTCAGTGGGGGTCCTACGAGCAGTACTTC. Translating it yields CASSQWGSYEQYF.

The chain couples TRBV5-1 to TRBJ1-1; maybe TRBD1 (6 bases). Germline V gene sequence: CDR1 SGHRS, CDR2 YFSETQ. There are 14 residues in the CDR3. The V gene lost 3 bases and the J gene lost 1 base, with 10 bases spanning the gap. The chain's CDR3 is CASSSQGGNTEAFF. The CDR3, as DNA: TGCGCCAGCAGCTCTCAAGGGGGGAACACTGAAGCTTTCTTT.

Only a few counts were recorded for this clone. The J gene is TRBJ1-5, the V gene TRBV7-8; D might be TRBD1 (6 bases). Trimming left V 1 base short and J 2 bases short, with 9 bases between. CDR1 and CDR2 from the germline V gene are SGHVS and FQNEAQ. CDR3 length: 15 residues. The chain's CDR3 is CASSLVGQRNQPQHF. The CDR3 nucleotides are TGTGCCAGCAGCTTAGTCGGACAGCGCAATCAGCCCCAGCATTTT.

This chain uses TRBV13 with TRBJ2-7; D call uncertain. With 5 bases removed from V and 3 bases from J, the gap between germline ends came to 11 bases. CDR3 length: 13 residues. Germline CDR1 is PRHDT and CDR2 is FYEKMQ (reference sequence). The CDR3 protein is CASSRRAYYEQYF. In DNA, the CDR3 is TGTGCCAGCAGCCGCCGGGCCTACTACGAGCAGTACTTC.

This clone was detected only a few times. The rearrangement uses TRBV7-8 and TRBJ2-5; 7 positions match TRBD1. CDR3 size: 17 residues. V was pared by 5 bases and J by 5 bases, with 17 bases of the junction left unmatched. Germline V CDR1 and CDR2: SGHVS, FQNEAQ. The DNA of the CDR3 is TGTGCCAGCAGCCCACATGTCTTAGCTAGCAGGGGGGAGACCCAGTACTTC. Translated: CASSPHVLASRGETQYF.

There are a few counts of this clone. V usage is TRBV30 and J usage is TRBJ1-4; 8 nucleotides match TRBD1. The J segment lost 8 bases and the V segment lost 2 bases, leaving 7 bases of the junction unmatched. Germline V gene data show CDR1 as GTSNPN and CDR2 as SVGIG (reference sequence). The CDR3 runs to 14 residues. This CDR3 reads CAWSPQGAREKLFF. Here the CDR3 DNA reads TGTGCCTGGAGTCCGCAGGGGGCAAGGGAAAAACTGTTTTTT.

This clone rates as large. This chain uses TRBV4-2 with TRBJ2-7; D ambiguous. V lost 0 bases and J 0 bases, leaving 9 bases between the germline ends. The CDR3 extends over 15 amino acids. Germline V gene lookup returns CDR1 LGHNA and CDR2 YNFKEQ. The CDR3 reads CASSQEYADSYEQYF. DNA of the CDR3: TGTGCCAGCAGCCAAGAGTATGCAGACTCCTACGAGCAGTACTTC.

Only a few counts were recorded for this clone. This chain joins TRBV5-5 and TRBJ2-5, with 9 positions matching TRBD1. This CDR3 spans 15 amino acids. In germline, CDR1 is SGHKS, CDR2 YYEKEE (reference sequence). V lost 2 bases, J lost 2 bases, and 4 bases stayed unmatched. Here the CDR3 DNA reads TGTGCCAGCAGCTTAGGACAGGGGTATCAAGAGACCCAGTACTTC. Its protein is CASSLGQGYQETQYF.

The chain is built from TRBV6-6 and TRBJ1-6; D perhaps matches TRBD1 (5 bases). The V gene's germline CDR1 is MNHNY and CDR2 SVGAGI (reference sequence). Trimming shortened V by 2 bases and J by 7 bases, and 9 bases separated the two germline ends. The CDR3 has 14 amino acids. CDR3 sequence reads: CASSYGGSNSPLHF. In DNA, the CDR3 is TGTGCCAGCAGTTACGGGGGGTCCAATTCACCCCTCCACTTT.

The chain couples TRBV19 to TRBJ1-4, with TRBD1 matching over 7 bases. Trimming took 5 bases from V and 8 from J; bases not matched to a gene: 8. Germline CDR1 and CDR2: LNHDA and SQIVND (reference sequence). The CDR3 length is 14 residues. In DNA form, the CDR3 reads TGTGCCAGTAGTGTCAGGGGGATCGCGGAAAAACTGTTTTTT. Translation gives CASSVRGIAEKLFF. Full variable domain (missing parts from reference TRBV19 and TRBJ1-4): DGGITQSPKYLFRKEGQNVTLSCEQNLNHDAMYWYRQDPGQGLRLIYYSQIVNDFQKGDIAEGYSVSREKKESFPLTVTSAQKNPTAFYLCASSVRGIAEKLFFGSGTQLSVL.

This clone was seen more than once but under ten times. The V and J genes are TRBV30 and TRBJ2-7; 7 bases are shared with TRBD1. The CDR3 covers 15 residues. The junction had 10 bases not matched to a gene; V was cut back by 0 bases and J by 5 bases. Germline loops: CDR1 GTSNPN, CDR2 SVGIG (reference sequence). The CDR3 is CAWSVPAGGSHEQYF. The CDR3 DNA reads as TGTGCCTGGAGTGTACCGGCAGGGGGTTCCCACGAGCAGTACTTC.

The chain employs TRBV5-6 and TRBJ2-7; 10 bases agree with TRBD1. The CDR3 sequence is 14 residues long. Trimming cost V 2 bases and J 5 bases; bases outside gene matches: 4. In germline, CDR1 is SGHDT, CDR2 YYEEEE. Written as DNA, the CDR3 is TGTGCCAGCAGCTTAATGGACAGGGGGAACGAGCAGTACTTC. Translated, it gives CASSLMDRGNEQYF.

This clone is a singleton in its sample. The J gene is TRBJ2-2, the V gene TRBV7-8; the match to TRBD2 covers 8 bases. CDR1 and CDR2 from the germline V gene are SGHVS and FQNEAQ. The CDR3 is 15 amino acids. The ends lost 3 bases at V and 7 bases at J; junction bases unmatched: 7. Here the CDR3 DNA reads TGTGCCAGCAGCTTTGGCGGGGGGCGCGTCGGGGAGCTGTTTTTT. Its translation is CASSFGGGRVGELFF.

This clone was observed many times. This chain links TRBV6-1 with TRBJ2-7; 7 positions match TRBD1. The CDR3 is made up of 14 amino acids. Germline loops: CDR1 MNHNS, CDR2 SASEGT. V dropped 5 bases and J dropped 2; count of bases not matched to a gene: 6. Written as DNA, the CDR3 is TGTGCCAGCAGTCGGACCACAGGGGCCTACGAGCAGTACTTC. Its translation is CASSRTTGAYEQYF.

This clone has more than one count but fewer than ten. The chain couples TRBV2 to TRBJ2-6; unclear D gene. The germline V gene has CDR1 SNHLY and CDR2 FYNNEI. The ends were cut back, 6 bases at V and 4 bases at J, with 10 bases in the middle. This CDR3 is built from 14 residues. In DNA form, the CDR3 reads TGTGCCAGCAGGGCGATGTGGGGGGCCAACGTCCTGACTTTC. Its translation: CASRAMWGANVLTF.

This clone was seen many times. This chain uses TRBV5-4 with TRBJ2-7; 7 bases map to TRBD1. There are 16 residues in the CDR3. V shed 1 base and J 7 bases; nucleotides not matched to a gene: 14. CDR1 and CDR2 from the germline V gene are SGHNT and YYREEE (reference sequence). The CDR3 region has the DNA TGTGCCAGCAGCTTGAATGCCTGGCAGGGGGTGCGAGAGCAGTACTTC. Its translation is CASSLNAWQGVREQYF.

The chain couples TRBV30 to TRBJ1-2, with 8 bases lining up with TRBD1. Losses at the gene ends were 0 bases for V and 8 bases for J; bases not matched to a gene: 2. The CDR3 has 12 residues. Germline values: CDR1 GTSNPN, CDR2 SVGIG (reference sequence). DNA for the CDR3: TGTGCCTGGAGTGTACACAGGGGGGGCTACACCTTC. This translates into CAWSVHRGGYTF. The full variable domain, completed using reference TRBV30 and TRBJ1-2, is SQTIHQWPATLVQPVGSPLSLECTVEGTSNPNLYWYRQAAGRGLQLLFYSVGIGQISSEVPQNLSASRPQDRQFILSSKKLLLSDSGFYLCAWSVHRGGYTFGSGTRLTVV.

There are many counts of this clone. The CDR3 sequence is CASSPPTGARTEAFF. CDR3 nucleotide sequence: TGTGCCAGCTCACCACCTACGGGGGCCAGGACTGAAGCTTTCTTT. The rearrangement links TRBV18 to TRBJ1-1; D perhaps matches TRBD1 (6 bases). Germline CDR1 KGHSH, CDR2 LQKENI. V lost 0 bases, J lost 5 bases, and 13 bases lay in between. This CDR3 has 15 amino acids.

This clone was picked up a small number of times. The rearrangement links TRBV27 to TRBJ1-2; TRBD1 matches 11 bases. This CDR3 is built from 14 residues. With V trimmed by 4 bases and J by 7 bases, 5 bases remained unmatched. From germline, CDR1 is MNHEY and CDR2 SMNVEV (reference sequence). CDR3 in DNA: TGTGCCAGCAGTTCAACCGGGACAGGGGGTGGCTACACCTTC. Translated: CASSSTGTGGGYTF.

This clone was observed a handful of times. CDR3 in amino acids: CASSASGQGAYEQYF. The CDR3 DNA sequence: TGTGCCAGCAGCGCCTCGGGACAGGGGGCCTACGAGCAGTACTTC. V and J are TRBV7-3 and TRBJ2-7; 11 bases line up with TRBD1. The V and J ends lost 5 bases and 2 bases, in that order; junction bases with no gene match: 5. The length of the CDR3 is 15 residues. Per germline, CDR1 SGHTA and CDR2 FQGTGA.

V is TRBV11-1 and J is TRBJ2-5; 8 nucleotides match TRBD1. V was clipped by 5 bases and J by 4 bases; unmatched bases: 9. The CDR3 totals 15 residues. Germline CDR1 is SGHAT and CDR2 is FQDESV (reference sequence). CDR3 loop: CASSPRTGRVETQYF. The CDR3 region has the DNA TGTGCCAGCAGCCCGCGGACAGGGCGGGTAGAGACCCAGTACTTC.

Only one count was recorded for this clone. The chain is built from TRBV9 and TRBJ2-2, with a weak D call TRBD2 (6 bases). From germline, CDR1 is SGDLS and CDR2 YYNGEE. This CDR3 comprises 16 residues. Trimming left V 9 bases short and J 0 bases short, with 18 bases between. Here the CDR3 reads CANQSGGVSNTGELFF. DNA of the CDR3: TGTGCCAACCAGTCCGGGGGTGTATCGAACACCGGGGAGCTGTTTTTT.

The V gene is TRBV7-8, the J gene TRBJ1-5; D possibly corresponds to TRBD1 (6 bases). The V and J ends lost 0 bases and 4 bases respectively, with 13 bases between them. CDR1 and CDR2 (germline): SGHVS, FQNEAQ. The CDR3 runs to 16 residues. DNA for the CDR3: TGTGCCAGCAGCTTAGCGGGAGGGACAACAAATCAGCCCCAGCATTTT. This encodes CASSLAGGTTNQPQHF.

This chain uses TRBV7-8 with TRBJ2-7; no reliable D call. V lost 0 bases and J lost 3, with 21 bases in between. The CDR3 runs to 18 residues. Germline V gene lookup returns CDR1 SGHVS and CDR2 FQNEAQ. This CDR3 is CASSLALRDGKNVYEQYF. The CDR3 nucleotides read TGTGCCAGCAGCTTAGCGCTAAGAGACGGAAAAAATGTCTACGAGCAGTACTTC.

The CDR3 DNA sequence: TGTGCCAGCAACTCCAAACAGGCGTTTGTCGAGCAGTACTTC. Protein product: CASNSKQAFVEQYF. V is TRBV6-6 and J is TRBJ2-7; the D gene is possibly TRBD1 (5 bases). Germline assignment: CDR1 MNHNY and CDR2 SVGAGI (reference sequence). Trimming cost V 7 bases and J 6 bases, with 19 bases left between them. The CDR3 extends over 14 amino acids.

In nucleotides, the CDR3 is TGTGCCAGCAGCTTTAGCGGGAGCTCCTACAATGAGCAGTTCTTC. Protein sequence: CASSFSGSSYNEQFF. The gene calls are TRBV9 and TRBJ2-1; 9 nucleotides agree with TRBD2. Germline V gives CDR1 SGDLS, CDR2 YYNGEE. V shed 4 bases, J shed 0 bases, and the junction held 2 bases outside the gene matches. This CDR3 region has 15 residues.